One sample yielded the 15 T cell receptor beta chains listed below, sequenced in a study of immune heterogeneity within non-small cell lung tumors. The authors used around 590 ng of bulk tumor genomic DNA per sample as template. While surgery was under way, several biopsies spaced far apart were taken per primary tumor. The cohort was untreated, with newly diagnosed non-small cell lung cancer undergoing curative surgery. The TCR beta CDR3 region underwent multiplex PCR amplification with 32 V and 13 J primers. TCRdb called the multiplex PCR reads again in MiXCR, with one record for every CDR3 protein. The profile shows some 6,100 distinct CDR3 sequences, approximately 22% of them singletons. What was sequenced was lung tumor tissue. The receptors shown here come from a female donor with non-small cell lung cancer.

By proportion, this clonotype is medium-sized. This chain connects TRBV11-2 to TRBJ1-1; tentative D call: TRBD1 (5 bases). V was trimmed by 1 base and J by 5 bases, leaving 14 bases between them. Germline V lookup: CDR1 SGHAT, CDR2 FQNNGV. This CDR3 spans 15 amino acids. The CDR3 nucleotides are TGTGCCAGCAGCTTAGCAAGACTGGGGGGGACTGAAGCTTTCTTT. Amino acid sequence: CASSLARLGGTEAFF.

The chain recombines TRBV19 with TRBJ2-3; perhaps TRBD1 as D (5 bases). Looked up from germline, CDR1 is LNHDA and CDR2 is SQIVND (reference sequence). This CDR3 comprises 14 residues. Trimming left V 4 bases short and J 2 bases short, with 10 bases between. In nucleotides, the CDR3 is TGTGCCAGTAGTACCAGGGATTCCACAGATACGCAGTATTTT. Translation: CASSTRDSTDTQYF.

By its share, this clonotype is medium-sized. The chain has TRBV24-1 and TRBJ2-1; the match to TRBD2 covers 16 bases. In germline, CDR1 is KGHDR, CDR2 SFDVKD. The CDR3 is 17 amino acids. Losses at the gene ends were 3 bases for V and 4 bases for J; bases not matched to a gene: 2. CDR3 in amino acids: CATSDAGLAGGYNEQFF. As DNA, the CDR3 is TGTGCCACCAGTGATGCGGGACTAGCGGGAGGGTACAATGAGCAGTTCTTC.

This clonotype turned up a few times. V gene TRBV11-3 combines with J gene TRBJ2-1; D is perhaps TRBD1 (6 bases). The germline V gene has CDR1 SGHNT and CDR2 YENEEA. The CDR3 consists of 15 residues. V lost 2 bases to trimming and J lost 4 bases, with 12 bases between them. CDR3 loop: CASSLQGMKYNEQFF. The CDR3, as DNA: TGTGCCAGCAGCTTACAGGGGATGAAGTACAATGAGCAGTTCTTC. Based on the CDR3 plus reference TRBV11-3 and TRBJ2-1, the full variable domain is EAGVVQSPRYKIIEKKQPVAFWCNPISGHNTLYWYLQNLGQGPELLIRYENEEAVDDSQLPKDRFSAERLKGVDSTLKIQPAELGDSAVYLCASSLQGMKYNEQFFGPGTRLTVL.

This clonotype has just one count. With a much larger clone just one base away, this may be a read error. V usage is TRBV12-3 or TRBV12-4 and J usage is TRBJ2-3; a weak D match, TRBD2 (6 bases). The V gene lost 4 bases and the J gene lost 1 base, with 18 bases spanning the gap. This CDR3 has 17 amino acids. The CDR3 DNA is TGTGCCAGCAGTTCGAAGACTATCGGGAGAGGCACAGATACGCAGTATTTT. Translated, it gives CASSSKTIGRGTDTQYF.

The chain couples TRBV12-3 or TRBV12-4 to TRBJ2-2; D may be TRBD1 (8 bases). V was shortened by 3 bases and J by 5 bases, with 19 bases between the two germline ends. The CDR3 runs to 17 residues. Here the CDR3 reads CASSFATGGGGTGELFF. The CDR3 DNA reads TGTGCCAGCAGTTTCGCCACAGGGGGAGGGGGGACCGGGGAGCTGTTTTTT.

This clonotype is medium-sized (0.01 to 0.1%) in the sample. The DNA of the CDR3 is TGTGCCAGCAGGAGACGCGAGTATGGCTACACCTTC. This sequence encodes CASRRREYGYTF. The gene calls are TRBV2 and TRBJ1-2; D not certain. With 6 bases removed from V and 5 bases from J, the gap between germline ends came to 10 bases. There are 12 residues in the CDR3. Germline V lookup: CDR1 SNHLY, CDR2 FYNNEI.

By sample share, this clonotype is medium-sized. In nucleotides, the CDR3 is TGTGCCTGGGGTCGGGGGAACACCGGGGAGCTGTTTTTT. Translated: CAWGRGNTGELFF. This chain joins TRBV30 and TRBJ2-2; D possibly corresponds to TRBD2 (5 bases). This CDR3 comprises 13 residues. Germline lookup yields CDR1 GTSNPN and CDR2 SVGIG (reference sequence). Trimming pared 5 bases from V and 1 base from J, leaving 8 bases between.

Written as DNA, the CDR3 is TGCGCCAGCAGTGAGTCGTTAATGGGGCCTTCGGGATTGGTGGGGAATGAGCAGTTCTTC. Amino acid sequence: CASSESLMGPSGLVGNEQFF. The chain recombines TRBV10-2 with TRBJ2-1, with D perhaps matching TRBD1 or TRBD2 (5 bases each). The CDR3 has 20 residues. V was pared by 0 bases and J by 7 bases, with 28 bases between. CDR1 is WSHSY and CDR2 is SAAADI in the germline V gene.

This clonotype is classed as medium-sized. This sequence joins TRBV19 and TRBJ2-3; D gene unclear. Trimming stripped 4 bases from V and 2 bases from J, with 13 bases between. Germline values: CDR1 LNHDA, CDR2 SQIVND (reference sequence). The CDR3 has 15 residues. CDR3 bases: TGTGCCAGTAGTACACAGAAACTTTACACAGATACGCAGTATTTT. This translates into CASSTQKLYTDTQYF.

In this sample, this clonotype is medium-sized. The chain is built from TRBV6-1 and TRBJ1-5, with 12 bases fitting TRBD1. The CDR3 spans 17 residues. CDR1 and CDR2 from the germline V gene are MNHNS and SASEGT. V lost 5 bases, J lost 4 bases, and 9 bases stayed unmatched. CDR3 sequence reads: CASSPQGQGARNQPQHF. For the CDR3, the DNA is TGTGCCAGCAGTCCCCAGGGACAGGGGGCACGGAATCAGCCCCAGCATTTT.

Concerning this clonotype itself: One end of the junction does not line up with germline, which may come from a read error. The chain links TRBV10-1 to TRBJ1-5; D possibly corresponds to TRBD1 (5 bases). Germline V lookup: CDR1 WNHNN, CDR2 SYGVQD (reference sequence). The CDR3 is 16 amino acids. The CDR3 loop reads CAGSEHGAPKGQPQHF. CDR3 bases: TGCGCCGGCAGTGAACATGGGGCGCCCAAAGGGCAGCCCCAGCATTTT.

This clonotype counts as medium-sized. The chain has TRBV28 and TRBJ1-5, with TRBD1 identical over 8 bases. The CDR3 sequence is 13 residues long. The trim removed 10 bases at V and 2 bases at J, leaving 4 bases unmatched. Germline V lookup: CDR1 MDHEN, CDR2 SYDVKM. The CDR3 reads CAIQDRGNQPQHF. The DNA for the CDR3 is TGTGCCATACAGGACAGGGGCAATCAGCCCCAGCATTTT.

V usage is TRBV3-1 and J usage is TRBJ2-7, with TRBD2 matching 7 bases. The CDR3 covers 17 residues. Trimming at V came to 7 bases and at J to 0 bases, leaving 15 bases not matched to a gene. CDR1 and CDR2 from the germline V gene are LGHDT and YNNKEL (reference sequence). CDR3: CASISYGRGESSYEQYF. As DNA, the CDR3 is TGTGCCAGCATCTCCTACGGACGGGGGGAAAGCTCCTACGAGCAGTACTTC.

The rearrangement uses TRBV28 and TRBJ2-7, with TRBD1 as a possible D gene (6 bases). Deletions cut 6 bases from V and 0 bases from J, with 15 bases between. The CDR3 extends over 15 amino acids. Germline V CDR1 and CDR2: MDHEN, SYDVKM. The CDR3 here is CASRPRTVSSYEQYF. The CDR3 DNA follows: TGTGCCAGCAGACCTAGGACAGTCAGCTCCTACGAGCAGTACTTC.